This T cell receptor beta chain was sequenced in a study of cytomegalovirus exposure and HLA in healthy donors. Only one count was recorded for this clone. Its matching antigen is unknown. The CDR3 contains 15 residues. V dropped 1 base and J dropped 2 bases, with 13 bases sitting between them. CDR1 and CDR2 (germline): SGHRS, YFSETQ. Vbeta (60) and Jbeta (13) primers were used in the PCR. Libraries were prepared by immunoSEQ multiplex PCR; TCRdb keeps only in-frame clonotypes and omits some of them. The data hold approximately 220,000 clones, with 75% to 80% observed a single time. The study's findings and limits: Through in vitro validation, three CMV-associated chains were shown to be specific for CMV antigens. Later, an analysis showed that TCR beta chains associated with HLA were more clonally expanded than others that were equally common. An analysis that was carried out later associated 15,000 to 20,000 TCR beta sequences with HLA alleles at 0.05 false discovery rate. Roughly even sequencing depth across donors was the assumption behind the presence/absence analyses.

Input material: PBMCs. This chain joins TRBV5-1 and TRBJ2-7; TRBD1 might be the D (5 bases). This clonotype was obtained from a male donor in good health and CMV-seronegative. CDR3 loop: CASSLQGRPTYEQYF. The CDR3 coding sequence is TGCGCCAGCAGCTTGCAGGGCCGTCCGACCTACGAGCAGTACTTC. The entire variable domain, with the rest obtained from reference TRBV5-1 and TRBJ2-7, is as follows: KAGVTQTPRYLIKTRGQQVTLSCSPISGHRSVSWYQQTPGQGLQFLFEYFSETQRNKGNFPGRFSGRQFSNSRSEMNVSTLELGDSALYLCASSLQGRPTYEQYFGPGTRLTVT.